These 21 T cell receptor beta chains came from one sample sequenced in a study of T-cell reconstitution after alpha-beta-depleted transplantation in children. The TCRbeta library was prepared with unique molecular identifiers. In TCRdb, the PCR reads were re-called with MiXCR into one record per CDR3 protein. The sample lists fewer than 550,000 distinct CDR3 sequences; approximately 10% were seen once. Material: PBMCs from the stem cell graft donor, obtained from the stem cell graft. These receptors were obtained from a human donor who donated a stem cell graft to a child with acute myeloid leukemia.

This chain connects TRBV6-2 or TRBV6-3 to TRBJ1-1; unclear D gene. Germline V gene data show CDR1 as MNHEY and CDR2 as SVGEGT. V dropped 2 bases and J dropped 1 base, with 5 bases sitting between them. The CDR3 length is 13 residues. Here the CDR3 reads CASSYAGNTEAFF. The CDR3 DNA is TGTGCCAGCAGTTACGCGGGGAACACTGAAGCTTTCTTT.

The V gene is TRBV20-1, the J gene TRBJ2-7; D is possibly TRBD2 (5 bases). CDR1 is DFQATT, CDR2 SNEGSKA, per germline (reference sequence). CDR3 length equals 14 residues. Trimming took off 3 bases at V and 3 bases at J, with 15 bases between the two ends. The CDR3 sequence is CSASGSRRDYEQYF. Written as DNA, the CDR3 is TGCAGTGCTAGTGGGTCCCGCCGGGACTACGAGCAGTACTTC.

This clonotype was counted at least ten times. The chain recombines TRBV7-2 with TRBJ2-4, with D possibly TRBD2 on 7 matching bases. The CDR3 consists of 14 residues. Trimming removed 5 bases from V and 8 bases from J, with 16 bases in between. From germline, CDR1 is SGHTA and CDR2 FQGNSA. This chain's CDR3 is CASSVNGGQDIQYF. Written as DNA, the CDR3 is TGTGCCAGCAGCGTAAACGGGGGGCAAGACATTCAGTACTTC.

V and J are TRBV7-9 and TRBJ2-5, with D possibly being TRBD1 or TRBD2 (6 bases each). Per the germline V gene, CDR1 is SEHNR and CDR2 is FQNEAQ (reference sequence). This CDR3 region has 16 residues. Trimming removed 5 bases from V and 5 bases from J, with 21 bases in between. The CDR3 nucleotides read TGTGCCAGCAGCCATTCCGGGACACAAGGGGGGGAGACCCAGTACTTC. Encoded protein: CASSHSGTQGGETQYF.

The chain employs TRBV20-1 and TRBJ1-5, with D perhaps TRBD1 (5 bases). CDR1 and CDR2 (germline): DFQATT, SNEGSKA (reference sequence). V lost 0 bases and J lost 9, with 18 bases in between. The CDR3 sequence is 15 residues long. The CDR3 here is CSARDLYGQRRPQHF. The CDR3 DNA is TGCAGTGCTAGAGATCTTTATGGACAACGCAGGCCCCAGCATTTT.

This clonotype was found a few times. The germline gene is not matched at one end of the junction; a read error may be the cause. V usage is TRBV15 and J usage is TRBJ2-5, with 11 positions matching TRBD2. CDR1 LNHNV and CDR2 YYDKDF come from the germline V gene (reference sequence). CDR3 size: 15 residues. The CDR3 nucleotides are TGTGTCACCAGCCCCCAACTAGCGGGAGTGGAGACCCAGTACTTC. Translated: CVTSPQLAGVETQYF.

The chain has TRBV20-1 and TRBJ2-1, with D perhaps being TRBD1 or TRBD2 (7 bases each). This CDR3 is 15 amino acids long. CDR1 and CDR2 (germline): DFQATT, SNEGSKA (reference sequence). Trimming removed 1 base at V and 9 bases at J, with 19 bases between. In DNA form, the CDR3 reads TGCAGTGCTAGAGCCCCGGGACCCAGGGGGGGTGAGCAGTTCTTC. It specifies CSARAPGPRGGEQFF.

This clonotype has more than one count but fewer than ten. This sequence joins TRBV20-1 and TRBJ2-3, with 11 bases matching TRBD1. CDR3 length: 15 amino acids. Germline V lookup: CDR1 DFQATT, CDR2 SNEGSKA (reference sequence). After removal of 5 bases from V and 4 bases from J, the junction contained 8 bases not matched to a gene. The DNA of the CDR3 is TGCAGTGCTGACTCCCGGGACAGGGGGTCAGATACGCAGTATTTT. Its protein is CSADSRDRGSDTQYF.

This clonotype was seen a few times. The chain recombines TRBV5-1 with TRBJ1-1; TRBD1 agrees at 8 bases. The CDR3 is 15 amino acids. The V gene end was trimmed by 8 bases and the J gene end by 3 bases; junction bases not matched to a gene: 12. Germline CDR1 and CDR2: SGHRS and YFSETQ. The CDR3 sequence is CASSDQTGVDTEAFF. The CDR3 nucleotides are TGCGCCAGTTCAGATCAGACAGGGGTGGACACTGAAGCTTTCTTT.

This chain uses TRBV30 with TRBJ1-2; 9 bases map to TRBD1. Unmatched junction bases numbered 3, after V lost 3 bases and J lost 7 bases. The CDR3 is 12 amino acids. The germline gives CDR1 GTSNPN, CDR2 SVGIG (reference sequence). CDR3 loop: CAWSLTGGGYTF. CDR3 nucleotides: TGTGCCTGGAGCTTGACAGGGGGTGGCTACACCTTC.

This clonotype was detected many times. The CDR3 DNA sequence: TGCAGCGTTGAGGGTTGGGGACTAGCGGATAGCACAGATACGCAGTATTTT. It is translated as CSVEGWGLADSTDTQYF. The chain links TRBV29-1 to TRBJ2-3; 11 bases fit TRBD2. Germline CDR1 SQVTM, CDR2 ANQGSEA. The CDR3 sequence is 17 residues long. J was trimmed by 0 bases and V by 3 bases; bases with no gene match: 8.

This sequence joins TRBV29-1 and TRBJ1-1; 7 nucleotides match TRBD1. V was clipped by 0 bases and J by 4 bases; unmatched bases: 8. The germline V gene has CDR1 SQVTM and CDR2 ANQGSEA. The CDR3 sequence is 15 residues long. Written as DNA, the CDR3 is TGCAGCGTTGAAGATCATCTAGGGGGCTTCACTGAAGCTTTCTTT. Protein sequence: CSVEDHLGGFTEAFF.

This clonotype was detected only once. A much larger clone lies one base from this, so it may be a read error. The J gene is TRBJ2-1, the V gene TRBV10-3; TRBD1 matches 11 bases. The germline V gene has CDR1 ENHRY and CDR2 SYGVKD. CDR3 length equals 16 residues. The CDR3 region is CAVSETRTGGSNEQFF. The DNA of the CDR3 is TGTGCCGTCAGTGAGACCCGGACAGGGGGCTCCAATGAGCAGTTCTTC.

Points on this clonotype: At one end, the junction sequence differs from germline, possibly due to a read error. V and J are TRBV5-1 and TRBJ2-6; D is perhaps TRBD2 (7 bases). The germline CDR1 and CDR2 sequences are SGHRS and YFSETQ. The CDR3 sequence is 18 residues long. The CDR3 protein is CTSSTGSGGNSGANVLTF. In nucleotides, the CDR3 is TGCACCAGCAGTACAGGGTCCGGGGGGAACTCTGGGGCCAACGTCCTGACTTTC. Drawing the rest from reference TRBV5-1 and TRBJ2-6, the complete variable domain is KAGVTQTPRYLIKTRGQQVTLSCSPISGHRSVSWYQQTPGQGLQFLFEYFSETQRNKGNFPGRFSGRQFSNSRSEMNVSTLELGDSALYLCTSSTGSGGNSGANVLTFGAGSRLTVL.

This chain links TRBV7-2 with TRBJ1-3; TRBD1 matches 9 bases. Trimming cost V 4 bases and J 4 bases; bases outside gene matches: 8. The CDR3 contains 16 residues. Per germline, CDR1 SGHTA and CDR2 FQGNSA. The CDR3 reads CASSSGRDRVGNTIYF. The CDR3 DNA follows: TGTGCCAGCAGCTCCGGACGGGACAGGGTCGGAAACACCATATATTTT.

CDR3 coding DNA: TGTGCCAGCAGCAGAACTAGCGGGAGGGCCCGAAATGAGCAGTTCTTC. Its protein product is CASSRTSGRARNEQFF. The chain combines TRBV6-1 with TRBJ2-1; 13 nucleotides line up with TRBD2. The CDR3 runs 16 residues. From germline, CDR1 is MNHNS and CDR2 SASEGT. V shed 6 bases, J shed 7 bases, and the junction held 9 bases outside the gene matches.

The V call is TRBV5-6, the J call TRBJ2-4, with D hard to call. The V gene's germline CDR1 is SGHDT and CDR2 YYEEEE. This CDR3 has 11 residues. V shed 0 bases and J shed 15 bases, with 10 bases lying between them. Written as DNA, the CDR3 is TGTGCCAGCAGCTTGGTGGGGTGCGGGTACTTC. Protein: CASSLVGCGYF.

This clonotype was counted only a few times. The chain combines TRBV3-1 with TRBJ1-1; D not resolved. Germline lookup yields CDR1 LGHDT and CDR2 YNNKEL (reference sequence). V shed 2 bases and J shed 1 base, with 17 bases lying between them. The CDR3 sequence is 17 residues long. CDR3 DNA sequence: TGTGCCAGCAGCCAATTGTTTAGTGGAGGGCCGAACACTGAAGCTTTCTTT. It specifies CASSQLFSGGPNTEAFF.

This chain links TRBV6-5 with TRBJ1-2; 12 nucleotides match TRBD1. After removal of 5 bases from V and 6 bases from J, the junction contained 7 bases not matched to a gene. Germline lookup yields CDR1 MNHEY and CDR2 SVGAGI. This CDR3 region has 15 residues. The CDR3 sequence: CASSQSGQGANGYTF. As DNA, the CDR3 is TGTGCCAGCAGTCAGTCGGGACAGGGGGCCAATGGCTACACCTTC.

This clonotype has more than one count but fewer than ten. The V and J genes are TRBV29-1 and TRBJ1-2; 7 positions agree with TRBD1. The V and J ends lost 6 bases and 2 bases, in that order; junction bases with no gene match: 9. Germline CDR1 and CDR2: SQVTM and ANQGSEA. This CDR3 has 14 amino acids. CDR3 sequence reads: CSVTTQQGNYGYTF. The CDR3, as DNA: TGCAGCGTCACTACGCAACAGGGGAACTATGGCTACACCTTC.

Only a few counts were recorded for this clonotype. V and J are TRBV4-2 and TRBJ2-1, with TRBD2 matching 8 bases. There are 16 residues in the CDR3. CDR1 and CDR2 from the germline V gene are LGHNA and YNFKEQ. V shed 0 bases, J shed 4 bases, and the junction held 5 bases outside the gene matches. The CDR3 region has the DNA TGTGCCAGCAGCCAAGATGGGGCGGGAGGTTACAATGAGCAGTTCTTC. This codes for CASSQDGAGGYNEQFF.